Listed below are T cell receptor beta chains from one sample, sequenced in a study of identical twins. TCRdb reprocessed the 5' RACE reads via MiXCR and lists one record per CDR3 protein. The sample holds about 520,000 distinct CDR3 sequences, about 20% seen once. The sample was also linked to a second study, of T cells expressing NK-cell markers.

Sequencing input: CD4+ T cells sorted from blood. These receptors were collected from a woman under 30 in good health. Each CDR3 is given with its conserved first and last residue. D genes are given only for firm matches. Rows may omit the clone size; those that give it use once, few, many or a size class.

>TRBJ1-2|-|TRBV6-2/TRBV6-3|-
CAITGPHGGYTF
TGTGCCATCACCGGGCCCCACGGCGGCTACACCTTC
>TRBJ2-3|TRBD2|TRBV15|few
CATSRGSSGRGPDTQYF
TGTGCCACCAGCAGAGGAAGTAGCGGGAGAGGCCCAGATACGCAGTATTTT
>TRBJ2-1|-|TRBV12-3/TRBV12-4|few
CASTSAGRPFHNEQFF
TGTGCCAGCACTTCCGCCGGGCGGCCTTTTCACAATGAGCAGTTCTTC
>TRBJ1-3|-|TRBV7-9|-
CAGRSGNTIYF
TGTGCCGGCAGATCTGGAAACACCATATATTTT
>TRBJ2-1|-|TRBV2|once
CASTRNNEQFF
TGTGCCAGCACCAGGAACAATGAGCAGTTCTTC
>TRBJ1-2|TRBD1|TRBV3-1|-
CASSQSGTAFYYGYTF
TGTGCCAGCAGCCAATCGGGGACAGCGTTCTACTATGGCTACACCTTC
>TRBJ1-5|-|TRBV10-3|few
CAISAAQANSNQPQHF
TGTGCCATCAGTGCGGCACAGGCAAATAGCAATCAGCCCCAGCATTTT
>TRBJ2-3|-|TRBV20-1|few
CSATLDSDTQYF
TGCAGTGCTACACTGGACTCAGATACGCAGTATTTT
>TRBJ2-7|TRBD1|TRBV20-1|few
CSAREQGRTYEQYF
TGCAGTGCTAGGGAACAGGGGCGAACCTACGAGCAGTACTTC
>TRBJ1-6|-|TRBV7-8|many
CASSLAGMFSPLHF
TGTGCCAGCAGCTTAGCAGGGATGTTTTCACCCCTCCACTTT
>TRBJ2-2|-|TRBV4-2|few
CASRTTTGELFF
TGTGCCAGCCGTACTACGACCGGGGAGCTGTTTTTT
>TRBJ2-7|-|TRBV12-3/TRBV12-4|few
CASSSNRPGAEQYF
TGTGCCAGCAGTTCCAACAGGCCCGGGGCCGAGCAGTACTTC
>TRBJ2-1|TRBD2|TRBV20-1|few
CSARRIAGPNNEQFF
TGCAGTGCTAGGAGGATAGCGGGCCCTAACAATGAGCAGTTCTTC
>TRBJ2-6|-|TRBV7-9|few
CASSLRRGANVLTF
TGTGCCAGCAGCTTGCGACGGGGGGCCAACGTCCTGACTTTC
>TRBJ2-2|-|TRBV7-3|few
CASSLWRHTGELFF
TGTGCCAGCAGCTTATGGCGACACACCGGGGAGCTGTTTTTT
>TRBJ2-5|-|TRBV19|once
CASSIGRIRLETQYF
TGTGCCAGTAGTATTGGACGGATTAGACTAGAGACCCAGTACTTC
>TRBJ2-3|-|TRBV20-1|few
CSASGLMQGTDTQYF
TGCAGTGCTAGTGGGTTGATGCAGGGCACAGATACGCAGTATTTT
>TRBJ2-1|-|TRBV5-1|-
CASSPEANYNEQFF
TGCGCCAGCAGCCCGGAGGCAAATTACAATGAGCAGTTCTTC
>TRBJ2-2|-|TRBV7-3|-
CASSASPSGELFF
TGTGCCAGCAGCGCGAGCCCCTCCGGGGAGCTGTTTTTT
>TRBJ1-2|TRBD1|TRBV12-3/TRBV12-4|-
CASSRDSRAYGYTF
TGTGCCAGCAGTCGGGACAGCCGGGCGTATGGCTACACCTTC
>TRBJ2-1|-|TRBV18|-
CASSSVGGASSYNEQFF
TGTGCCAGCTCCAGCGTTGGAGGCGCGAGCTCCTACAATGAGCAGTTCTTC